Listed here are 27 T cell receptor beta chains from one sample, sequenced in a study of control samples from healthy donors and cancer patients. Using immunoSEQ multiplex PCR, the repertoire was profiled, and TCRdb retains in-frame clones only, with some absent. The repertoire consists of 40,000 to 60,000 clones, with just over 85% occurring once and the leading ten covering 2.8%. Sequencing was carried out using PBMCs. The receptors here all came from a woman between 45 and 60 years old with lung cancer.

The genes are TRBV5-8 and TRBJ2-2; D possibly corresponds to TRBD2 (7 bases). Deletions cut 1 base from V and 4 bases from J, with 11 bases between. Germline CDR1 SGHTS, CDR2 YDEGEE. The CDR3 length is 15 residues. CDR3 residues: CASSLTGRATGELFF. The DNA for the CDR3 is TGTGCCAGCAGCTTGACAGGGAGGGCCACCGGGGAGCTGTTTTTT.

The gene calls are TRBV6-2 or TRBV6-3 and TRBJ2-7, with D possibly TRBD1 on 5 matching bases. The V and J ends lost 6 bases and 0 bases respectively, with 12 bases between them. The length of the CDR3 is 14 residues. From germline, CDR1 is MNHEY and CDR2 SVGEGT. CDR3 sequence reads: CASSNGHGSYEQYF. CDR3 DNA: TGTGCCAGCAGCAATGGACACGGCTCCTACGAGCAGTACTTC.

The rearrangement joins TRBV13 to TRBJ2-1, with D possibly TRBD2 on 5 matching bases. The germline V gene has CDR1 PRHDT and CDR2 FYEKMQ (reference sequence). Trimming took off 5 bases at V and 7 bases at J, with 24 bases between the two ends. This CDR3 comprises 17 residues. The CDR3 loop reads CASSHTLLPGRDNEQFF. The CDR3 nucleotides are TGTGCCAGCAGCCACACCCTTCTACCGGGGAGAGATAATGAGCAGTTCTTC. The whole variable domain, filled in from reference TRBV13 and TRBJ2-1, reads AAGVIQSPRHLIKEKRETATLKCYPIPRHDTVYWYQQGPGQDPQFLISFYEKMQSDKGSIPDRFSAQQFSDYHSELNMSSLELGDSALYFCASSHTLLPGRDNEQFFGPGTRLTVL.

The chain couples TRBV7-3 to TRBJ1-1; 7 bases are a match to TRBD1. V lost 5 bases and J lost 0; bases outside the gene matches: 6. The germline gives CDR1 SGHTA, CDR2 FQGTGA. The CDR3 runs 15 residues. CDR3 protein: CASSPQGGMNTEAFF. The CDR3 DNA reads TGTGCCAGCAGCCCGCAGGGGGGAATGAACACTGAAGCTTTCTTT.

The genes are TRBV25-1 and TRBJ1-2; the match to TRBD1 covers 9 bases. CDR3 length: 14 residues. Germline loops: CDR1 MGHDK, CDR2 SYGVNS. Trimming cost V 4 bases and J 4 bases; bases outside gene matches: 4. Written as DNA, the CDR3 is TGTGCCAGCAGTGCTCAGACAGGGGGCTATGGCTACACCTTC. It encodes CASSAQTGGYGYTF.

This clone was seen more than once but under ten times. The chain joins TRBV4-3 to TRBJ2-5; possibly TRBD1 for D (7 bases). Deletions cut 0 bases from V and 5 bases from J, with 10 bases between. The CDR3 extends over 14 amino acids. Germline CDR1 and CDR2: LGHNA and YSLEER. DNA for the CDR3: TGCGCCAGCAGCCAAGATCCAGGGGGGGAGACCCAGTACTTC. The encoded protein is CASSQDPGGETQYF.

V and J are TRBV20-1 and TRBJ1-5, with 7 bases matching TRBD1. The junction had 9 bases not matched to a gene; V was cut back by 3 bases and J by 7 bases. CDR1 and CDR2 from the germline V gene are DFQATT and SNEGSKA (reference sequence). The CDR3 runs 14 residues. The CDR3 loop is CSASRQGRKQPQHF. The CDR3 nucleotides read TGCAGTGCTAGTCGACAGGGAAGAAAGCAGCCCCAGCATTTT.

V gene TRBV3-1 (or the pseudogene TRBV3-2) combines with J gene TRBJ2-2; the D gene is possibly TRBD2 (5 bases). The V and J ends lost 1 base and 1 base respectively, with 10 bases between them. The CDR3 covers 16 residues. The germline V gene encodes CDR1 LGHDT and CDR2 YNNKEL (reference sequence). The DNA for the CDR3 is TGTGCCAGCAGCCAAGGGAGGTACGGGAACACCGGGGAGCTGTTTTTT. Protein: CASSQGRYGNTGELFF.

The gene calls are TRBV6-6 and TRBJ2-5; D not certain. V was shortened by 0 bases and J by 2 bases, with 7 bases between the two germline ends. The CDR3 length is 14 residues. CDR1 MNHNY and CDR2 SVGAGI come from the germline V gene (reference sequence). The CDR3 region is CASSYSRRQETQYF. In DNA, the CDR3 is TGTGCCAGCAGTTACTCCCGACGGCAAGAGACCCAGTACTTC.

The chain has TRBV6-7 and TRBJ1-4, with a weak D call TRBD1 (6 bases). TRBV6-7 is placed among ORFs of uncertain function. CDR3 size: 13 residues. Trimming left V 10 bases short and J 5 bases short, with 14 bases between. CDR3 amino acids: CATCYRVNEKLFF. The DNA of the CDR3 is TGTGCCACTTGTTACAGGGTCAATGAAAAACTGTTTTTT.

The chain has TRBV7-2 and TRBJ1-1, with D unresolved. Trimming took 0 bases from V and 8 from J, leaving 13 bases between them. Germline values: CDR1 SGHTA, CDR2 FQGNSA. CDR3 length: 14 amino acids. CDR3 sequence reads: CASSLARGRAEAFF. The CDR3 nucleotides are TGTGCCAGCAGCTTAGCGCGGGGAAGGGCGGAAGCTTTCTTT.

This chain connects TRBV7-9 to TRBJ2-1; D remains unclear. Trimming cost V 3 bases and J 6 bases, with 15 bases left between them. Germline V gene data show CDR1 as SEHNR and CDR2 as FQNEAQ (reference sequence). The CDR3 has 15 amino acids. CDR3 nucleotide sequence: TGTGCCAGCAGCTTGAAGGCTGAGAGACGCAATGAGCAGTTCTTC. Amino acid sequence: CASSLKAERRNEQFF.

V and J are TRBV27 and TRBJ1-1, with a tentative D call TRBD1 (6 bases). CDR3 length equals 15 residues. Germline CDR1 reads MNHEY; CDR2 reads SMNVEV (reference sequence). The germline V and J ends were trimmed by 2 bases and 8 bases, with 18 bases remaining between them. In DNA form, the CDR3 reads TGTGCCAGCAGTTTAAAAGGGGGACAAGGGCTAGAAGCTTTCTTT. Encoded protein: CASSLKGGQGLEAFF.

The count of this clone is one. The rearrangement uses TRBV5-5 and TRBJ1-2; D might be TRBD1 (5 bases). This CDR3 comprises 15 residues. Trimming stripped 0 bases from V and 3 bases from J, with 12 bases between. Per the germline V gene, CDR1 is SGHKS and CDR2 is YYEKEE (reference sequence). As DNA, the CDR3 is TGTGCCAGCAGCTTGGTAGGGGTCGTCGACTATGGCTACACCTTC. It is translated as CASSLVGVVDYGYTF.

The rearrangement joins TRBV19 to TRBJ2-7, with 7 bases that match TRBD1. Germline V gene data show CDR1 as LNHDA and CDR2 as SQIVND (reference sequence). Trimming at V came to 5 bases and at J to 7 bases, leaving 5 bases not matched to a gene. The CDR3 runs 12 residues. For the CDR3, the DNA is TGTGCCAGTAGTCGGACAGGCTGGGAGCAGTACTTC. This gives the protein CASSRTGWEQYF.

This clone was counted only a few times. This chain links TRBV19 with TRBJ1-3; D possibly corresponds to TRBD1 (5 bases). Between the trimmed V and J ends, which lost 5 bases and 4 bases, there was a span of 15 bases. CDR1 and CDR2 (germline): LNHDA, SQIVND (reference sequence). CDR3 length: 15 residues. The CDR3 nucleotides read TGTGCCAGTAGTCGCCAGATGACAGACGGAAACACCATATATTTT. Translated, it gives CASSRQMTDGNTIYF.

This chain joins TRBV9 and TRBJ1-2, with 8 nucleotides matching TRBD1. After removal of 4 bases from V and 2 bases from J, the junction contained 10 bases not matched to a gene. This CDR3 has 16 residues. In germline, CDR1 is SGDLS, CDR2 YYNGEE. CDR3 bases: TGTGCCAGCAGCCAGGGGGCAGGGGATGCGAACTATGGCTACACCTTC. As protein: CASSQGAGDANYGYTF. Full variable domain (outside the CDR3, taken from reference TRBV9 and TRBJ1-2): DSGVTQTPKHLITATGQRVTLRCSPRSGDLSVYWYQQSLDQGLQFLIQYYNGEERAKGNILERFSAQQFPDLHSELNLSSLELGDSALYFCASSQGAGDANYGYTFGSGTRLTVV.

This clone was seen just once. The chain links TRBV19 to TRBJ2-7; 9 nucleotides match TRBD1. There are 13 residues in the CDR3. The germline V gene encodes CDR1 LNHDA and CDR2 SQIVND (reference sequence). Trimming at V came to 4 bases and at J to 6 bases, leaving 4 bases not matched to a gene. CDR3 protein: CASSRGQGSEQYF. Written as DNA, the CDR3 is TGTGCCAGTAGTAGGGGACAGGGCAGCGAGCAGTACTTC.

The rearrangement joins TRBV18 to TRBJ2-7; D unclear. The V gene's germline CDR1 is KGHSH and CDR2 LQKENI. The CDR3 contains 16 residues. Trimming took 2 bases from V and 8 from J, leaving 22 bases between them. The CDR3 spells CASSPGVGSGRGQQYF. In DNA, the CDR3 is TGTGCCAGCTCACCAGGGGTTGGTTCCGGGCGTGGGCAGCAGTACTTC.

This clone was observed once. The V call is TRBV9, the J call TRBJ2-2; 11 bases align to TRBD2. CDR1 and CDR2 (germline): SGDLS, YYNGEE. Unmatched junction bases numbered 2, after V lost 1 base and J lost 0 bases. CDR3 length: 17 residues. The CDR3 region is CASSVSSGGTNTGELFF. Written as DNA, the CDR3 is TGTGCCAGCAGCGTATCTAGCGGGGGGACGAACACCGGGGAGCTGTTTTTT.

The chain has TRBV5-1 and TRBJ1-2; D is unresolved. Germline values: CDR1 SGHRS, CDR2 YFSETQ. Deletions cut 0 bases from V and 6 bases from J, with 9 bases between. This CDR3 is built from 13 residues. The CDR3 loop reads CASSLETSNGYTF. The CDR3 region has the DNA TGCGCCAGCAGCTTGGAGACCTCAAATGGCTACACCTTC.

J is TRBJ2-1 and V is TRBV28; maybe TRBD2 (6 bases). The CDR3 length is 15 residues. CDR1 MDHEN and CDR2 SYDVKM come from the germline V gene. V was cut by 5 bases and J by 2 bases, with 13 bases left in between. The CDR3 protein is CASSPLAPAYNEQFF. The DNA for the CDR3 is TGTGCCAGCAGTCCTCTAGCGCCTGCCTACAATGAGCAGTTCTTC.

In its sample, this clone was seen once. The chain has TRBV7-2 and TRBJ2-2; the D gene is possibly TRBD2 (7 bases). There are 16 residues in the CDR3. CDR1 and CDR2 (germline): SGHTA, FQGNSA. V was trimmed by 4 bases and J by 5 bases, leaving 17 bases between them. DNA for the CDR3: TGTGCCAGCAGCTCACAGGGTCTGGGAGGGACCGGGGAGCTGTTTTTT. This sequence encodes CASSSQGLGGTGELFF.

The chain couples TRBV6-5 to TRBJ1-1; D possibly corresponds to TRBD1 (6 bases). Trimming took 8 bases from V and 4 from J, leaving 17 bases between them. There are 14 residues in the CDR3. Germline V gives CDR1 MNHEY, CDR2 SVGAGI. CDR3 coding DNA: TGTGCCAGCGGAGACAGGCTTTTGAGCACTGAAGCTTTCTTT. It yields the protein CASGDRLLSTEAFF.

The rearrangement joins TRBV7-2 to TRBJ1-5; D gene ambiguous. The length of the CDR3 is 16 residues. Trimming took 0 bases from V and 0 from J, leaving 9 bases between them. CDR1 is SGHTA, CDR2 FQGNSA, per germline. The CDR3 is CASSLAVGYSNQPQHF. The CDR3 coding sequence is TGTGCCAGCAGCTTAGCTGTGGGATATAGCAATCAGCCCCAGCATTTT.

Here the CDR3 reads CASSLGDSTDTQYF. The CDR3 DNA follows: TGCGCCAGCAGCTTGGGGGACAGCACAGATACGCAGTATTTT. The J gene is TRBJ2-3, the V gene TRBV5-1, with D perhaps matching TRBD1 or TRBD2 (5 bases each). CDR1 is SGHRS, CDR2 YFSETQ, per germline. This CDR3 is 14 amino acids long. V dropped 0 bases and J dropped 0 bases, with 5 bases sitting between them.

The rearrangement joins TRBV7-9 to TRBJ1-5; D call uncertain. Trimming removed 5 bases from V and 4 bases from J, with 6 bases in between. Per the germline V gene, CDR1 is SEHNR and CDR2 is FQNEAQ (reference sequence). The CDR3 covers 12 residues. The CDR3 region is CASSEQNQPQHF. The DNA of the CDR3 is TGTGCCAGCAGCGAGCAAAATCAGCCCCAGCATTTT.